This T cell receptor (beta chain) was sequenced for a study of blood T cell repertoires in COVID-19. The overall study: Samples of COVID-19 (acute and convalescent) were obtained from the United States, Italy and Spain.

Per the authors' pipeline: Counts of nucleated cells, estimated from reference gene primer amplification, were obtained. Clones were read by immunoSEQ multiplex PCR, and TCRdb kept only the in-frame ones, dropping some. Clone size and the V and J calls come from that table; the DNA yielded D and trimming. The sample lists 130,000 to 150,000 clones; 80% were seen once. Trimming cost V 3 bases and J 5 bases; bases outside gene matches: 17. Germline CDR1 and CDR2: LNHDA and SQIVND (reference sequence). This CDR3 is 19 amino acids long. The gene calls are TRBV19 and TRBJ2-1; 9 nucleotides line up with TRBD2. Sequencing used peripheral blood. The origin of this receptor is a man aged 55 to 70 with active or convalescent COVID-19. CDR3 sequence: CASSIVVDIRTSANNEQFF. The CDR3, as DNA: TGTGCCAGTAGTATCGTTGTCGATATTCGGACTAGCGCTAACAATGAGCAGTTCTTC.